Below are 7 T cell receptor beta chains sequenced from a single sample in a study of cytomegalovirus exposure and HLA in healthy donors (dated by TCRdb to about 2017). The library was made by the immunoSEQ multiplex PCR assay. For the multiplex PCR, a mixture combining 60 forward primers for TCR Vbeta segments and 13 reverse primers for TCR Jbeta segments was used. Not all clones reach the TCRdb copy of this immuneACCESS table, which keeps in-frame sequences only. Checked studies attribute under half of the gap to unresolved V genes and leave the rest unexplained. The sample's clone listing holds some 60,000 clones. The ten largest clones add up to less than 4% of the sample. Sequencing was done on a sample of PBMCs. These receptors all stem from a male donor in good health and CMV-seronegative.

The chain uses TRBV4-2 and TRBJ2-7, with TRBD1 identical over 8 bases. CDR3 length equals 14 residues. CDR1 and CDR2 from the germline V gene are LGHNA and YNFKEQ. Trimming removed 5 bases from V and 5 bases from J; junction bases left unmatched: 8. The CDR3 protein is CASSSQHRGNEQYF. The CDR3, as DNA: TGTGCCAGCAGCTCCCAGCACAGGGGGAACGAGCAGTACTTC.

This rearrangement joins TRBV28 to TRBJ1-2, with a tentative D call TRBD1 (6 bases). Trimming shortened V by 5 bases and J by 8 bases, and 18 bases separated the two germline ends. Germline lookup yields CDR1 MDHEN and CDR2 SYDVKM. There are 14 residues in the CDR3. CDR3 DNA sequence: TGTGCCAGCAGTCCCATGACAGGTTCACGAGGCTACACCTTC. Amino acid sequence: CASSPMTGSRGYTF.

The chain carries TRBV10-3 and TRBJ2-2, with D maybe TRBD1 (5 bases). V shed 5 bases and J shed 1 base, with 8 bases lying between them. Germline CDR1 and CDR2: ENHRY and SYGVKD. The CDR3 loop spans 14 amino acids. CDR3 nucleotide sequence: TGTGCCATCAGTTCAGGGCTGAACACCGGGGAGCTGTTTTTT. Translating it yields CAISSGLNTGELFF.

The rearrangement links TRBV28 to TRBJ1-1; 7 nucleotides match TRBD1. Germline V gene lookup returns CDR1 MDHEN and CDR2 SYDVKM. The junction had 7 bases not matched to a gene; V was cut back by 6 bases and J by 3 bases. CDR3 size: 14 residues. CDR3 sequence: CASRNRGGHTEAFF. CDR3 sequence (DNA): TGTGCCAGCAGGAACAGGGGTGGGCACACTGAAGCTTTCTTT.

V gene TRBV7-9 combines with J gene TRBJ2-7, with 8 bases identical to TRBD1. Looked up from germline, CDR1 is SEHNR and CDR2 is FQNEAQ (reference sequence). The CDR3 is 15 residues long. The V segment lost 5 bases and the J segment 1 base; nucleotides outside the gene matches: 7. CDR3: CASSRLGDRSYEQYF. CDR3 in DNA: TGTGCCAGCAGCCGCCTTGGGGACAGGTCCTACGAGCAGTACTTC.

The V call is TRBV11-2, the J call TRBJ1-1, with 8 bases aligning to TRBD1. The CDR3 totals 16 residues. From germline, CDR1 is SGHAT and CDR2 FQNNGV. Trimming at V came to 5 bases and at J to 1 base, leaving 9 bases not matched to a gene. The CDR3 DNA reads TGTGCCAGCAGCCCACCTCCGACAGGGGCGAACACTGAAGCTTTCTTT. This sequence encodes CASSPPPTGANTEAFF. Full variable domain (rest looked up from reference TRBV11-2 and TRBJ1-1): EAGVAQSPRYKIIEKRQSVAFWCNPISGHATLYWYQQILGQGPKLLIQFQNNGVVDDSQLPKDRFSAERLKGVDSTLKIQPAKLEDSAVYLCASSPPPTGANTEAFFGQGTRLTVV.

The rearrangement joins TRBV19 to TRBJ1-6; 10 bases map to TRBD1. Germline V gives CDR1 LNHDA, CDR2 SQIVND (reference sequence). V lost 4 bases and J lost 10; bases outside the gene matches: 7. CDR3 size: 15 residues. CDR3 DNA: TGTGCCAGTAGTACGGGGGGACAGGGGCGGTCACCCCTCCACTTT. Translated: CASSTGGQGRSPLHF.